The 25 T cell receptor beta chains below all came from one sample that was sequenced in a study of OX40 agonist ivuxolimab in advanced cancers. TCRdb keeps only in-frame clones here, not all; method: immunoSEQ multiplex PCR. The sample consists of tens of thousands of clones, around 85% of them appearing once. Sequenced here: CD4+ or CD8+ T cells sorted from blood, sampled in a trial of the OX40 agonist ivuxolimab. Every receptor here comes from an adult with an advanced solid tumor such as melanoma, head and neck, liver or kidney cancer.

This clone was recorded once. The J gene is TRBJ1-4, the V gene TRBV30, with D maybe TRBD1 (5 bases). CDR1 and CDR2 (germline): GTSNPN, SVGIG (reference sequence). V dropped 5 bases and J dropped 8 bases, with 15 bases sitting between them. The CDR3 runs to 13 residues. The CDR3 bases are TGTGCCTGGCTGGGGGGGGTCGGCGAAAAACTGTTTTTT. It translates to CAWLGGVGEKLFF.

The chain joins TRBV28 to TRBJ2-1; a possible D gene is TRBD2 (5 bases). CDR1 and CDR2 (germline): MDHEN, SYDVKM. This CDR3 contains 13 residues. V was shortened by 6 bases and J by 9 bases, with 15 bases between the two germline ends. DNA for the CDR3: TGTGCCAGCAGCACGGCTGGCGAGGGTGAGCAGTTCTTC. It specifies CASSTAGEGEQFF. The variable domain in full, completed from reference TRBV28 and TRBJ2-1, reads DVKVTQSSRYLVKRTGEKVFLECVQDMDHENMFWYRQDPGLGLRLIYFSYDVKMKEKGDIPEGYSVSREKKERFSLILESASTNQTSMYLCASSTAGEGEQFFGPGTRLTVL.

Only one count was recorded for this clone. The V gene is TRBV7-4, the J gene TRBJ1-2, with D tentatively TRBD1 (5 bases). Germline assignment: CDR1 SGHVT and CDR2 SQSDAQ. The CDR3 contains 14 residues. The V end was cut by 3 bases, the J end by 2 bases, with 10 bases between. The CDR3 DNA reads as TGTGCCAGCAGCTTCCAGACAGAGAACTATGGCTACACCTTC. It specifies CASSFQTENYGYTF.

CDR3: CASWDSGKPYNEQFF. CDR3 nucleotides: TGTGCCAGCTGGGATAGCGGGAAACCATACAATGAGCAGTTCTTC. The V call is TRBV6-1, the J call TRBJ2-1; 8 nucleotides line up with TRBD2. The CDR3 has 15 amino acids. The V gene end was trimmed by 8 bases and the J gene end by 4 bases; junction bases not matched to a gene: 10. CDR1 and CDR2 (germline): MNHNS, SASEGT.

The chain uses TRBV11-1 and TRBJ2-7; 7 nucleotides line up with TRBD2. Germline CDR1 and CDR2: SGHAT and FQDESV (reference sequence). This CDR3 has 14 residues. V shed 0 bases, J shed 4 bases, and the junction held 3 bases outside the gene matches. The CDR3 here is CASSLAGLLYEQYF. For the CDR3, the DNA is TGTGCCAGCAGCTTAGCGGGACTACTGTACGAGCAGTACTTC.

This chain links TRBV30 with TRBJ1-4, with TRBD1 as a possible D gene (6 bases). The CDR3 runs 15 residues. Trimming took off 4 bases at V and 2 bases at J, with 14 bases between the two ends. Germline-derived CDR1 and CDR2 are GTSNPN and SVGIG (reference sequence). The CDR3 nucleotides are TGTGCCTGGACCAATTGGGACATGACTAATGAAAAACTGTTTTTT. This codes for CAWTNWDMTNEKLFF.

CDR3 in DNA: TGTGCCAGTAGTATAGATCGCGTGGCAAATGAGCAGTTCTTC. Translation gives CASSIDRVANEQFF. The rearrangement uses TRBV19 and TRBJ2-1; no definite D call. V gave up 0 bases and J gave up 7 bases, with 10 bases separating them. The CDR3 is made up of 14 amino acids. Germline V CDR1 and CDR2: LNHDA, SQIVND (reference sequence).

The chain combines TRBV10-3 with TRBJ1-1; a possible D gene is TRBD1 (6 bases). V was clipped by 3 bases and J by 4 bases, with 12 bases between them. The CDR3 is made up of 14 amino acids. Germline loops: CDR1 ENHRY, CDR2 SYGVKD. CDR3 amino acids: CAISEGGAGTEAFF. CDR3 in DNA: TGTGCCATCAGTGAAGGGGGTGCGGGCACTGAAGCTTTCTTT.

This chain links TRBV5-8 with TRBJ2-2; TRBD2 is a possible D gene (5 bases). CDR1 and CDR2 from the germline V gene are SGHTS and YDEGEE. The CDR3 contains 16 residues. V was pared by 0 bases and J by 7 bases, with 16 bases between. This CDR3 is CASSLGVSGYGGELFF. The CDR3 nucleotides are TGTGCCAGCAGCTTGGGTGTATCGGGATATGGCGGGGAGCTGTTTTTT.

In nucleotides, the CDR3 is TGTGCCAGCAGTTTATCCCAAACGCGACGTTATCAAGAGACCCAGTACTTC. As protein: CASSLSQTRRYQETQYF. The genes are TRBV28 and TRBJ2-5; D call uncertain. Trimming removed 1 base at V and 2 bases at J, with 17 bases between. The CDR3 runs 17 residues. The V gene's germline CDR1 is MDHEN and CDR2 SYDVKM.

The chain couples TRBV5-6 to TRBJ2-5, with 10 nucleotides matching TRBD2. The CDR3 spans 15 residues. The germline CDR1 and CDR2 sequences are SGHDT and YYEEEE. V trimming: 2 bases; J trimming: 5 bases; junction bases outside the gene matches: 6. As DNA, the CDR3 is TGTGCCAGCAGCTTCGGACTAGCGGATAGGGAGACCCAGTACTTC. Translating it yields CASSFGLADRETQYF. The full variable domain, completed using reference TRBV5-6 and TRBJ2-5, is DAGVTQSPTHLIKTRGQQVTLRCSPKSGHDTVSWYQQALGQGPQFIFQYYEEEERQRGNFPDRFSGHQFPNYSSELNVNALLLGDSALYLCASSFGLADRETQYFGPGTRLLVL.

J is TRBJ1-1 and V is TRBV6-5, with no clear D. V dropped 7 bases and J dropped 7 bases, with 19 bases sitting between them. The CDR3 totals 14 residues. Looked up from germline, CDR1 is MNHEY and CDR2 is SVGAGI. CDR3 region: CASIPGRLNGEAFF. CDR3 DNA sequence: TGTGCCAGCATCCCGGGGAGATTGAACGGTGAAGCTTTCTTT.

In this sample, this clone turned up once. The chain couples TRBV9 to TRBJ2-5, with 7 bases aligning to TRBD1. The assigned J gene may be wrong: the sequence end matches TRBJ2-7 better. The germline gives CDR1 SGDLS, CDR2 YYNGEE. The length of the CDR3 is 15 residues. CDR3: CASSVGGDSSYEQYF. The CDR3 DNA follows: TGTGCCAGCAGCGTAGGAGGGGACAGCTCCTACGAGCAGTACTTC.

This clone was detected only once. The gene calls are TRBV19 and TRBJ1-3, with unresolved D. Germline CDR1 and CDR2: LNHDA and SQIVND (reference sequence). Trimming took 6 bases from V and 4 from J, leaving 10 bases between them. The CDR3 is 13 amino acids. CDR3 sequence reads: CASREAWGNTIYF. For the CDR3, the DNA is TGTGCCAGTAGAGAGGCGTGGGGAAACACCATATATTTT.

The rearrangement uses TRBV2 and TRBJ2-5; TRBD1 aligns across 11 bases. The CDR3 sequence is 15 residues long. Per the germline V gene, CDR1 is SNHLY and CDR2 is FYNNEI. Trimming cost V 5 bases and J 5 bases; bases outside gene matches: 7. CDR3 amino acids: CASSLDRGQGETQYF. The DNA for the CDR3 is TGTGCCAGCAGTCTGGACAGGGGGCAAGGGGAGACCCAGTACTTC.

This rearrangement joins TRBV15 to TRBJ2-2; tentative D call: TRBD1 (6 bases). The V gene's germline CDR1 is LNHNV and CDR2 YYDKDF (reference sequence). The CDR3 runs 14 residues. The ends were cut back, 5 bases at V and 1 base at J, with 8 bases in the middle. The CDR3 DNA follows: TGTGCCACCAGCTCCAGGGGGAACACCGGGGAGCTGTTTTTT. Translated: CATSSRGNTGELFF.

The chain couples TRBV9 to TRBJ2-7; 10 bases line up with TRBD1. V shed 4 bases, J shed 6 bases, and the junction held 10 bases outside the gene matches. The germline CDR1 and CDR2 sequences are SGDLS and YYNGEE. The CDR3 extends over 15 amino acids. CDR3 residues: CASSFDGTGALEQYF. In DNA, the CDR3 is TGTGCCAGCAGCTTCGACGGGACAGGGGCCCTCGAGCAGTACTTC.

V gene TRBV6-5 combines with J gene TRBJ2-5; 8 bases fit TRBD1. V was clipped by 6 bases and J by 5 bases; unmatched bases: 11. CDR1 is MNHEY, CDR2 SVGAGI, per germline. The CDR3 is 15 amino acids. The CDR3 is CASSRPKDRVETQYF. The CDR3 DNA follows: TGTGCCAGCAGCCGACCCAAGGACAGGGTGGAGACCCAGTACTTC.

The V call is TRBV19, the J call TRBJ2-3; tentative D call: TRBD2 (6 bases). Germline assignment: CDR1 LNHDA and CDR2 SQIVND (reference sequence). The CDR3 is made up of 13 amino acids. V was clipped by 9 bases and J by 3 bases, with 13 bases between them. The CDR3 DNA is TGTGCCAGCGCCGGGAGCTGGACAGATACGCAGTATTTT. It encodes CASAGSWTDTQYF.

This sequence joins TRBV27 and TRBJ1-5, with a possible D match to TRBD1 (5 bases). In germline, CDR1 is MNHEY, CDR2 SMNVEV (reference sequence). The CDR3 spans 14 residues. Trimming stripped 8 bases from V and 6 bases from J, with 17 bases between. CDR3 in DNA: TGTGCCAGCCGACCGGGGGGGTCAAGTCAGCCCCAGCATTTT. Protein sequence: CASRPGGSSQPQHF.

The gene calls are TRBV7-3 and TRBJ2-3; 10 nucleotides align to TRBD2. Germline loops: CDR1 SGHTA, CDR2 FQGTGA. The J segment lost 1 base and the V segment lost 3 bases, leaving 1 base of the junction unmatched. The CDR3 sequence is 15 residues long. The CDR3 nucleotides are TGTGCCAGCAGCTTTGGACTAGCGGGCACAGATACGCAGTATTTT. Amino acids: CASSFGLAGTDTQYF.

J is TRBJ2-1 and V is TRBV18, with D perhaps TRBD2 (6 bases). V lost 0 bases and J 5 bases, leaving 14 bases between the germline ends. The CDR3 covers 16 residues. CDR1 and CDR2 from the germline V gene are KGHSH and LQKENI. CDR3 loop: CASSPPLGLVDNEQFF. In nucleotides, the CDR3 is TGTGCCAGCTCACCACCTTTGGGACTTGTTGACAATGAGCAGTTCTTC. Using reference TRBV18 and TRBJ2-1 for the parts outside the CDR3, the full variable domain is NAGVMQNPRHLVRRRGQEARLRCSPMKGHSHVYWYRQLPEEGLKFMVYLQKENIIDESGMPKERFSAEFPKEGPSILRIQQVVRGDSAAYFCASSPPLGLVDNEQFFGPGTRLTVL.

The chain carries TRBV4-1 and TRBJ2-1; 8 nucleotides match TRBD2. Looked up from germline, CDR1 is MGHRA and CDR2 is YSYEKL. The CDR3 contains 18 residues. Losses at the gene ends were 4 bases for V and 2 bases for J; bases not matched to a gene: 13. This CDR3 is CASSPRTSTGSTYNEQFF. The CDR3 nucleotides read TGCGCCAGCAGCCCCAGGACTAGCACGGGCTCCACCTACAATGAGCAGTTCTTC.

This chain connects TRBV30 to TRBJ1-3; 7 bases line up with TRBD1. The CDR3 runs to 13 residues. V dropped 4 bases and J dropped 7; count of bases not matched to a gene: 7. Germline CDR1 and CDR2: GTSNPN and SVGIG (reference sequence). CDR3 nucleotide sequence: TGTGCCTGGAACGGACAGGCCCCGAACACCATATATTTT. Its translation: CAWNGQAPNTIYF.

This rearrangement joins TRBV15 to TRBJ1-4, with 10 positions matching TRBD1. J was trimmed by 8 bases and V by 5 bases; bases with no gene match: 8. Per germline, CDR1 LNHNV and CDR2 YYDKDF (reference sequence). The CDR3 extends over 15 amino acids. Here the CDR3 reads CATSARQGADEKLFF. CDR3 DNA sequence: TGTGCCACCAGCGCCCGACAGGGGGCTGACGAAAAACTGTTTTTT.